These 2 T cell receptor beta chains share one sample of origin, sequenced in a study of blood T cell repertoires in COVID-19. Here immunoSEQ multiplex PCR was the method, and the copy in TCRdb shows in-frame clones only, minus some. The table includes roughly 380,000 clones, about nine tenths detected once. Sequences were obtained from PBMCs or T cells enriched from blood (not recorded which). These receptors all come from a woman between 25 and 40 years old who had been exposed to COVID-19.

This clone was counted once. The CDR3 sequence is CATAGAANEKLFF. The CDR3 nucleotides are TGTGCCACCGCGGGGGCGGCTAATGAAAAACTGTTTTTT. The genes are TRBV24-1 and TRBJ1-4; D might be TRBD1 (6 bases). V lost 9 bases to trimming and J lost 3 bases, with 10 bases between them. The CDR3 extends over 13 amino acids. Germline CDR1 and CDR2: KGHDR and SFDVKD.

The gene calls are TRBV9 and TRBJ1-5; D is possibly TRBD1 (6 bases). This CDR3 comprises 15 residues. Germline V lookup: CDR1 SGDLS, CDR2 YYNGEE. Trimming removed 0 bases from V and 6 bases from J, with 13 bases in between. The CDR3: CASSVDGTKSQPQHF. As DNA, the CDR3 is TGTGCCAGCAGCGTAGACGGGACAAAAAGTCAGCCCCAGCATTTT.